Listed below are T cell receptor beta chains from one sample, sequenced in a study of blood T cell repertoires in COVID-19. Only in-frame clones appear in the TCRdb table, and some are missing; sequencing was by immunoSEQ multiplex PCR. The sample has approximately 62,000 clones; approximately 75% are singletons. Sequenced: peripheral blood. The receptor set was obtained from a man older than 75 with acute or convalescent COVID-19. Both conserved end residues are part of each CDR3. Each record gives: CDR3 protein, CDR3 DNA, D gene, J gene, clone size, V gene. The D gene is left open where the match is weak. Clone size is not always given. Where it is, it says once, few, many or a class for expanded clones.

CASGTGISATNEKLFF	TGTGCTAGTGGTACGGGGATTTCTGCAACTAATGAAAAACTGTTTTTT	.	TRBJ1-4	.	TRBV12-5
CATSSGRIGNQPQHF	TGTGCCACCAGCTCCGGCAGGATCGGCAATCAGCCCCAGCATTTT	.	TRBJ1-5	few	TRBV15
CASTRLFTANTEAFF	TGTGCCAGCACCAGGCTCTTTACAGCGAACACTGAAGCTTTCTTT	.	TRBJ1-1	.	TRBV3-1/TRBV3-2
CASSVGGGATNEKLFF	TGTGCCAGCAGCGTAGGAGGGGGTGCAACTAATGAAAAACTGTTTTTT	.	TRBJ1-4	.	TRBV9
CARKRPEQFF	TGCGCCAGAAAGCGCCCGGAGCAGTTCTTC	.	TRBJ2-1	.	TRBV5-1
CASSPNTGSYEQYF	TGTGCCAGCAGCCCGAACACAGGATCCTACGAGCAGTACTTC	.	TRBJ2-7	medium-sized	TRBV7-9
CASSLPRAGFYGYTF	TGTGCCAGCAGCTTGCCTAGAGCAGGGTTTTATGGCTACACCTTC	.	TRBJ1-2	.	TRBV13
CATTSASTDTQYF	TGTGCCACCACTAGCGCTAGCACAGATACGCAGTATTTT	TRBD2	TRBJ2-3	.	TRBV11-2
CASSRTSGRSGELFF	TGTGCCAGCAGCCGGACTAGCGGAAGATCCGGAGAGCTGTTTTTT	TRBD2	TRBJ2-2	.	TRBV7-2
CASSRYRGRGTEAFF	TGTGCCAGCAGCCGTTACAGGGGGCGAGGCACTGAAGCTTTCTTT	TRBD1	TRBJ1-1	few	TRBV14
CASGIGGGTEAFF	TGTGCCAGTGGAATCGGGGGTGGCACTGAAGCTTTCTTT	.	TRBJ1-1	.	TRBV12-3/TRBV12-4
CAISEGVAEAFF	TGTGCCATCAGTGAGGGAGTGGCTGAAGCTTTCTTT	.	TRBJ1-1	few	TRBV10-3
CASSYSNTGYSQPQHF	TGTGCCAGCAGTTACTCGAATACAGGGTATTCCCAGCCCCAGCATTTT	.	TRBJ1-5	.	TRBV6-2/TRBV6-3
CASSTAGGSFGYTF	TGTGCCAGCAGTACGGCAGGGGGCTCTTTTGGCTACACCTTC	TRBD1	TRBJ1-2	.	TRBV27
CASSQAQGSAGANVLTF	TGTGCCAGCAGCCAAGCTCAGGGGTCGGCTGGGGCCAACGTCCTGACTTTC	.	TRBJ2-6	.	TRBV3-1/TRBV3-2
CASSQTGRNTIYF	TGCGCCAGCAGCCAAACAGGGAGAAACACCATATATTTT	.	TRBJ1-3	.	TRBV4-1
CASKGGLLGNQPQHF	TGTGCCAGCAAAGGAGGGCTTTTGGGTAATCAGCCCCAGCATTTT	.	TRBJ1-5	.	TRBV2
CASDRGGTGELFF	TGTGCCAGCGACAGGGGGGGCACCGGGGAGCTGTTTTTT	TRBD1	TRBJ2-2	.	TRBV6-5
CASSQGQRYGYGYTF	TGTGCCAGCAGCCAAGGACAGCGATATGGGTATGGCTACACCTTC	.	TRBJ1-2	.	TRBV5-6
CASATGGDYSGNTIYF	TGTGCTAGTGCCACCGGAGGGGATTACTCTGGAAACACCATATATTTT	.	TRBJ1-3	.	TRBV12-5
CASSLVAGAYNEQFF	TGTGCCAGCAGCTTAGTGGCAGGGGCCTACAATGAGCAGTTCTTC	.	TRBJ2-1	.	TRBV7-9
CASRWGGGDTGELFF	TGTGCCAGCAGATGGGGGGGTGGTGACACCGGGGAGCTGTTTTTT	TRBD2	TRBJ2-2	.	TRBV7-9